This T cell receptor (beta chain) came from a study of blood T cell repertoires in COVID-19. Study in general: There were acute and convalescent COVID-19 samples, and they came from the United States, Italy and Spain.

Germline CDR1 reads SGHVS; CDR2 reads FNYEAQ. V lost 1 base to trimming and J lost 2 bases; unmatched junction nucleotides: 11. This CDR3 region has 19 residues. Cohort allocation depended upon clinical history that participants reported. Recovery meant two consecutive negative NP/OP PCR tests, professional clearance, or resolved symptoms. In the study's own analysis: Amplification of reference gene primers provided the estimated nucleated cell counts. Produced via immunoSEQ multiplex PCR; TCRdb's table is partial and in-frame only. That table is the source of V, J and clone size, and D and trimming were worked out from the DNA. The table records about 400,000 clones, roughly 90% of them present only once.

The receptor's source is a woman in her twenties or thirties who had recovered from COVID-19. The V gene is TRBV7-6, the J gene TRBJ2-7, with 13 bases identical to TRBD2. The source material was PBMCs or T cells enriched from blood (not recorded which). CDR3 coding DNA: TGTGCCAGCAGCTTAGATCCACAGTGGACTAGCGGGGGCACCTACGAGCAGTACTTC. It encodes CASSLDPQWTSGGTYEQYF.